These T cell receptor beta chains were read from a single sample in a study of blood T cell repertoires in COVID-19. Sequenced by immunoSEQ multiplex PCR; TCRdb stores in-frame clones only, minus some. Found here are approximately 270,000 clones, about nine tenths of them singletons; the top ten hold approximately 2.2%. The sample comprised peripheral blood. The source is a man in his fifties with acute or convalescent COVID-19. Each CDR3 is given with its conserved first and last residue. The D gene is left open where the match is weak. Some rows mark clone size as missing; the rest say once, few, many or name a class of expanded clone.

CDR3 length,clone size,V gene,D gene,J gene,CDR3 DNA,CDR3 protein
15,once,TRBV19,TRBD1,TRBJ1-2,TGTGCCAGTAGTTCTCAGGGGGCGAATAACTATGGCTACACCTTC,CASSSQGANNYGYTF
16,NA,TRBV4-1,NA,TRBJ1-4,TGCGCCAGCAGCCAAGAGCGCGTTCAAGGGAGGGAAAAACTGTTTTTT,CASSQERVQGREKLFF
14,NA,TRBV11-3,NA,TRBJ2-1,TGTGCCAGCAGCCCAGGGGCGCGGGACAATGAGCAGTTCTTC,CASSPGARDNEQFF
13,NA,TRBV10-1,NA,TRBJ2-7,TGCGCCAGCAGTGAGGGCAGCGGCTACGAGCAGTACTTC,CASSEGSGYEQYF
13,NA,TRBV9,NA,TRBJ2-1,TGTGCCAGCAGCGTAGTGAGTGGTAATGAGCAGTTCTTC,CASSVVSGNEQFF
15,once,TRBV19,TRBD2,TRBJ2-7,TGTGCCAGTAGTTTTGGCGGGGGGAGGTCTTACGAGCAGTACTTC,CASSFGGGRSYEQYF
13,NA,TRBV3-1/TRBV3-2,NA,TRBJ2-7,TGTGCCAGCAGCCTAGGGGGGGAATACGAGCAGTACTTC,CASSLGGEYEQYF
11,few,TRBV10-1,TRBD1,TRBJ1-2,TGCGCCAGCCAGGGGGCATATGGCTACACCTTC,CASQGAYGYTF
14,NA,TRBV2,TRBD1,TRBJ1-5,TGTGCCAGCAGGGGGGACAGGTACAATCAGCCCCAGCATTTT,CASRGDRYNQPQHF
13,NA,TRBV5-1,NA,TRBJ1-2,TGCGCCAGCAGCGAGGACACTACCTATGGCTACACCTTC,CASSEDTTYGYTF
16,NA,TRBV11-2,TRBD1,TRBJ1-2,TGTGCCAGCAGCTTGCGGGACAGGGGAACTTTAGATGGCTACACCTTC,CASSLRDRGTLDGYTF
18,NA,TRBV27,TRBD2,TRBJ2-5,TGTGCCAGCAGTCCACTAGCGGGGGGGATGGGGGCCAGAGAGACCCAGTACTTC,CASSPLAGGMGARETQYF
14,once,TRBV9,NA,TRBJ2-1,TGTGCCAGCAGCCCGTACGGGGAAAACAATGAGCAGTTCTTC,CASSPYGENNEQFF
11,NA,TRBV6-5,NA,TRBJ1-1,TGTGCCAGCAGTATACAGGGTTCGACTTTCTTT,CASSIQGSTFF
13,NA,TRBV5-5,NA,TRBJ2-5,TGTGCCAGCAGCTTGGTCGTCCAAGAGACCCAGTACTTC,CASSLVVQETQYF
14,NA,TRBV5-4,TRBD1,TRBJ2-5,TGTGCCAGCAACAGACAGGGGACCCAAGAGACCCAGTACTTC,CASNRQGTQETQYF
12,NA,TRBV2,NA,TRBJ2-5,TGTGCCAGCAAGCAGGGGTGGGAGACCCAGTACTTC,CASKQGWETQYF
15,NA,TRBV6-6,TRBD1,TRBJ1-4,TGTGCCACCCAGAGGGTGTCAGGGGGTGATGAAAAACTGTTTTTT,CATQRVSGGDEKLFF
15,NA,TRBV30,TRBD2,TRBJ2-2,TGTGCCTGGAGTGTTGGGGCAGGGAGGGCCGGGGAGCTGTTTTTT,CAWSVGAGRAGELFF
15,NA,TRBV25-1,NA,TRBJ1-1,TGTGCCAGCAGTGAATTAGAAAGAGGGAACACTGAAGCTTTCTTT,CASSELERGNTEAFF
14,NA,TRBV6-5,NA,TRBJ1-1,TGTGCCAGCAGTCCTCCGAGGAGAAACACTGAAGCTTTCTTT,CASSPPRRNTEAFF
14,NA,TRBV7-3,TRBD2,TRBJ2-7,TGTGCCAGCAGCCCCAGCGGGGGGGCCTACGAGCAGTACTTC,CASSPSGGAYEQYF
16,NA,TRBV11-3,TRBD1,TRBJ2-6,TGTGCCAGCAGCCCGCAGGGGGTCTCTGGGGCCAACGTCCTGACTTTC,CASSPQGVSGANVLTF
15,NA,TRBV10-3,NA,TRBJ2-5,TGTGCCATCAGTGACCGAGGACCCGGGGGAGAGACCCAGTACTTC,CAISDRGPGGETQYF
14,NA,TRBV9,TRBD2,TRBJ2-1,TGTGCCAGCAGCGTGAGCGGGGGGGCGTGGGAGCAGTTCTTC,CASSVSGGAWEQFF
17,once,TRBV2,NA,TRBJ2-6,TGTGCCAGCAGTGTCCGTGGACAGATCTCTGGGGCCAACGTCCTGACTTTC,CASSVRGQISGANVLTF
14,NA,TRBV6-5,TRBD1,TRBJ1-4,TGTGCCAGCAGCCTACAGGGGGGGAATGAAAAACTGTTTTTT,CASSLQGGNEKLFF
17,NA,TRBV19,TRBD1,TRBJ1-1,TGTGCCAGTAGTATTGAGGGGACAGGTGGGGGGAACACTGAAGCTTTCTTT,CASSIEGTGGGNTEAFF